One TCR beta chain is described in this entry. Antigen: not known. Vbeta (60) and Jbeta (13) primers were used in the PCR. Clones were read by immunoSEQ multiplex PCR, and TCRdb kept only the in-frame ones, dropping some. The repertoire holds 60,000 to 90,000 clones, with about 70% as singletons. This sample was included in a study of cytomegalovirus exposure and HLA in healthy donors. Study-level findings and limits: Across all donors, roughly uniform sequencing depth was an assumption of the presence/absence analyses.

Germline CDR1 and CDR2: ENHRY and SYGVKD. V lost 6 bases to trimming and J lost 6 bases; unmatched junction nucleotides: 7. The CDR3 sequence is 13 residues long. V gene TRBV10-3 combines with J gene TRBJ1-1; 7 bases are shared with TRBD1. The receptor's source is a woman between 45 and 60 years old in good health and CMV-seropositive. The sequencing sample was made of PBMCs. This CDR3 reads CAIRVRDSAEAFF. As DNA, the CDR3 is TGTGCCATCAGGGTCAGGGACAGCGCTGAAGCTTTCTTT.